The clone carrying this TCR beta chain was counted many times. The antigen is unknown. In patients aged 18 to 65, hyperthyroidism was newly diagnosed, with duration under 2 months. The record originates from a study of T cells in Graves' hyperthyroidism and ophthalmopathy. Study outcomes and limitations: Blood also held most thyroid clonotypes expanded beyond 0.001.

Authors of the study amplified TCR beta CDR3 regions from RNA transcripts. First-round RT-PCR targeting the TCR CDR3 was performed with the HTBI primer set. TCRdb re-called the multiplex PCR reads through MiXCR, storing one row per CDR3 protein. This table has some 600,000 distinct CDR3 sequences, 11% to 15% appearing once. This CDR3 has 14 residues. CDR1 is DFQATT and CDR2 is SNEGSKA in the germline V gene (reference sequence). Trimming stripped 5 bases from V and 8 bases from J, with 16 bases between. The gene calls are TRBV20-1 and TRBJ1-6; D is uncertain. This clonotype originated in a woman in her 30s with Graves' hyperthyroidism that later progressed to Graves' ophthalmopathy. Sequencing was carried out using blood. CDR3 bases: TGCAGTGCTGTTCGGGTCGTTGGGGATTCACCCCTCCACTTT. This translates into CSAVRVVGDSPLHF.